The entry below describes one T cell receptor beta chain. Here immunoSEQ multiplex PCR was the method, and the copy in TCRdb shows in-frame clones only, minus some. The sample lists over 90,000 clones, 80% to 90% seen once, with about 3.2% in the top ten. This sample is part of a study of blood T cell repertoires in COVID-19. Study context: PBMCs, B-cell-depleted T cells, or T cells were the source of the cDNA or gDNA that made up the material.

V shed 5 bases, J shed 0 bases, and the junction held 12 bases outside the gene matches. Germline CDR1 is SGHVT and CDR2 is SQSDAQ. This CDR3 is 17 amino acids long. The gene calls are TRBV7-4 and TRBJ1-2, with 7 bases that match TRBD1. Specimen: peripheral blood. The clonotype was recovered from a human donor in a cohort sampled during active COVID-19. CDR3 nucleotide sequence: TGTGCCAGCAGCCTCAATCCGGGACAGAGTGCTAACTATGGCTACACCTTC. It translates to CASSLNPGQSANYGYTF.